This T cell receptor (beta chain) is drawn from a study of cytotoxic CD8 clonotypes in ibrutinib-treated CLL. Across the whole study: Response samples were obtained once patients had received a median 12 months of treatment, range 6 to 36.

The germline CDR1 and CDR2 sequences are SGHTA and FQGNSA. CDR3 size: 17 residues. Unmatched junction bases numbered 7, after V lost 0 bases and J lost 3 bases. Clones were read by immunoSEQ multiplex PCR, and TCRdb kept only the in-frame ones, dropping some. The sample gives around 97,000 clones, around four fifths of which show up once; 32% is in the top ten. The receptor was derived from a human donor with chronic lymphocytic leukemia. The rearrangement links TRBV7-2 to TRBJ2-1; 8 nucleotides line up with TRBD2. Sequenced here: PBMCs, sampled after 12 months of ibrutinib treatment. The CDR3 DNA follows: TGTGCCAGCAGCTTAGCCCGGGGGGGATCCGACTACAATGAGCAGTTCTTC. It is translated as CASSLARGGSDYNEQFF.